This passage covers 14 T cell receptor beta chains from one sample sequenced in a study of blood T cell repertoires in COVID-19. Assay: immunoSEQ multiplex PCR; the TCRdb copy retains only in-frame clones and omits some. The sample includes fewer than 350,000 clones, nearly 90% of them seen just once. Source material: PBMCs or T cells enriched from blood (not recorded which). The receptors originated from a young woman with acute COVID-19.

This clone was recorded a few times. The genes are TRBV7-7 and TRBJ2-2; TRBD2 might be the D (6 bases). The germline CDR1 and CDR2 sequences are SSHAT and FNYEAQ (reference sequence). This CDR3 is built from 15 residues. Deletions cut 5 bases from V and 0 bases from J, with 10 bases between. DNA of the CDR3: TGTGCCAGCAGCCGCGGGACTTCGAACACCGGGGAGCTGTTTTTT. This sequence encodes CASSRGTSNTGELFF.

The chain uses TRBV18 and TRBJ1-1, with 7 bases identical to TRBD1. Germline loops: CDR1 KGHSH, CDR2 LQKENI. The V segment lost 4 bases and the J segment 1 base; nucleotides outside the gene matches: 6. CDR3 size: 15 residues. The CDR3 region has the DNA TGTGCCAGCTCACAACCGGGACAGCAGAACACTGAAGCTTTCTTT. Encoded protein: CASSQPGQQNTEAFF.

The genes are TRBV27 and TRBJ2-5; the match to TRBD2 covers 13 bases. This CDR3 comprises 16 residues. V lost 5 bases, J lost 4 bases, and 7 bases stayed unmatched. Germline lookup yields CDR1 MNHEY and CDR2 SMNVEV (reference sequence). DNA of the CDR3: TGTGCCAGCAGTCGCAGGACTAGCGGGAGTGGAGAGACCCAGTACTTC. As protein: CASSRRTSGSGETQYF.

The J gene is TRBJ1-1, the V gene TRBV5-4, with 9 positions matching TRBD1. The CDR3 covers 14 residues. Germline assignment: CDR1 SGHNT and CDR2 YYREEE (reference sequence). V lost 0 bases, J lost 5 bases, and 2 bases stayed unmatched. The CDR3 DNA follows: TGTGCCAGCAGCTTGGACAGGGGGCTGACTGAAGCTTTCTTT. Translation: CASSLDRGLTEAFF.

The V gene is TRBV30, the J gene TRBJ1-4; the D is unclear. Germline lookup yields CDR1 GTSNPN and CDR2 SVGIG (reference sequence). This CDR3 region has 13 residues. Deletions cut 1 base from V and 8 bases from J, with 11 bases between. The CDR3 nucleotides read TGTGCCTGGAGTGCCTACCCTCGGGAAAAACTGTTTTTT. Protein: CAWSAYPREKLFF.

The V and J genes are TRBV7-9 and TRBJ2-1; D possibly corresponds to TRBD1 (6 bases). CDR3 size: 15 residues. From germline, CDR1 is SEHNR and CDR2 FQNEAQ (reference sequence). The ends were cut back, 6 bases at V and 2 bases at J, with 14 bases in the middle. The DNA for the CDR3 is TGTGCCAGCAGACAACACAGGGATGCCTACAATGAGCAGTTCTTC. Protein product: CASRQHRDAYNEQFF.

The V gene is TRBV6-5, the J gene TRBJ1-2; 7 bases fit TRBD1. The CDR3 extends over 14 amino acids. Germline CDR1 reads MNHEY; CDR2 reads SVGAGI. V trimming: 5 bases; J trimming: 8 bases; junction bases outside the gene matches: 11. CDR3 DNA: TGTGCCAGCAGTAAGAGACAGGGATCGGGAGGCTACACCTTC. Encoded protein: CASSKRQGSGGYTF.

The CDR3 spells CATSLSHEQFF. The CDR3 coding sequence is TGTGCCACCAGCCTCTCCCATGAGCAGTTCTTC. The chain carries TRBV24-1 and TRBJ2-1, with D hard to call. This CDR3 is 11 amino acids long. CDR1 and CDR2 (germline): KGHDR, SFDVKD. V dropped 7 bases and J dropped 8 bases, with 8 bases sitting between them.

The gene calls are TRBV11-2 and TRBJ2-3; 9 bases map to TRBD2. Germline assignment: CDR1 SGHAT and CDR2 FQNNGV. CDR3 length equals 17 residues. V dropped 6 bases and J dropped 8; count of bases not matched to a gene: 18. The CDR3 DNA is TGTGCCAGCAGATCAACCCTAGCGGGAAGGGGGGGTGGTACGCAGTATTTT. Its protein is CASRSTLAGRGGGTQYF. The full variable domain, rest sourced from reference TRBV11-2 and TRBJ2-3, is EAGVAQSPRYKIIEKRQSVAFWCNPISGHATLYWYQQILGQGPKLLIQFQNNGVVDDSQLPKDRFSAERLKGVDSTLKIQPAKLEDSAVYLCASRSTLAGRGGGTQYFGPGTRLTVL.

The rearrangement links TRBV4-3 to TRBJ2-1; no clear D. The CDR3 totals 16 residues. Germline assignment: CDR1 LGHNA and CDR2 YSLEER. The V end lost 1 base, the J end lost 2 bases, and 12 bases lay between the germline ends. The CDR3 region is CASSQGAGPTYNEQFF. Written as DNA, the CDR3 is TGCGCCAGCAGCCAAGGCGCAGGTCCGACCTACAATGAGCAGTTCTTC.

The gene calls are TRBV13 and TRBJ2-2; 9 bases line up with TRBD1. Unmatched junction bases numbered 5, after V lost 5 bases and J lost 7 bases. Germline-derived CDR1 and CDR2 are PRHDT and FYEKMQ (reference sequence). The CDR3 runs 14 residues. CDR3 in amino acids: CASSAGQGSGELFF. In nucleotides, the CDR3 is TGTGCCAGCAGCGCGGGACAGGGAAGCGGGGAGCTGTTTTTT.

The chain uses TRBV9 and TRBJ1-4; 9 bases are shared with TRBD1. Germline lookup yields CDR1 SGDLS and CDR2 YYNGEE. There are 19 residues in the CDR3. V was clipped by 0 bases and J by 8 bases; unmatched bases: 17. In nucleotides, the CDR3 is TGTGCCAGCAGCGTAGGATCGGATCAGTGGGACAGGGTGGGCGAAAAACTGTTTTTT. Residues: CASSVGSDQWDRVGEKLFF.

The chain is built from TRBV29-1 and TRBJ2-1; D not resolved. This CDR3 spans 13 amino acids. Germline V CDR1 and CDR2: SQVTM, ANQGSEA. Trimming cost V 8 bases and J 0 bases, with 11 bases left between them. As DNA, the CDR3 is TGCAGCACTACAAGGAGCTCCTACAATGAGCAGTTCTTC. Amino acid sequence: CSTTRSSYNEQFF.

The chain uses TRBV9 and TRBJ1-3, with TRBD1 identical over 9 bases. Looked up from germline, CDR1 is SGDLS and CDR2 is YYNGEE. V gave up 0 bases and J gave up 0 bases; unmatched junction bases: 4. The CDR3 is 17 amino acids. The CDR3 nucleotides read TGTGCCAGCAGCGTAGACAGGGGGCCATACTCTGGAAACACCATATATTTT. It is translated as CASSVDRGPYSGNTIYF.